This T cell receptor (beta chain) originates from a study of shared clonotypes between healthy human individuals (TCRdb year 2020). At the level of the whole study: The cohort comprised a couple of women and three men aged 18 to 49 years. Different laboratories and diverse techniques were used to prepare libraries and sequence TCR repertoires, to increase sequencing depth and limit assay-specific biases. To estimate repertoire size and how much clonotype sharing occurs between individuals, the study deeply sequenced the blood TCR repertoires of roughly 5 healthy adults. For each donor, CD4 naive and CD4 memory were each run on three plates, CD8 naive on two plates, and CD8 memory on one plate. Each donor's leukapheresis produced roughly between about 0.9 and 9.5 billion PBMCs.

Broader findings and caveats from the paper: Because the study included only a small number of donors, the genetic and exposure-history diversity represented was limited. Incomplete sequencing was indicated by rarefaction of sorted-subset datasets, despite the large sequencing depth. Compared with non-shared clonotypes, the clonotypes found in all four sorted-subset donors had higher generation probabilities. Across a handful of donors, around 5% of naive CD4, roughly 3.5% of naive CD8, roughly 2.3% of memory CD4, and approximately 0.42% of memory CD8 clonotypes were shared. Only blood was sampled, and tissue TCR repertoires likely differ from those in blood. Pairwise subsampling led to the expectation that sequencing depth would affect the degree of clonotype sharing among donors. Naive subsets generally had larger estimated clonotype richness than memory subsets.

Using the deep immunoSEQ assay, multiplex PCR amplified TCR CDR3 regions from genomic DNA. Extracted genomic DNA from each cell subset was spread evenly across all wells of several immunoSEQ 96-well plates, with each plate serving as a replicate. For sorted subsets, each replicate PCR was loaded with around 200 ng genomic DNA, equivalent to some 31,000 T cell genomes. Purified libraries were measured with a Qubit 3.0 fluorometer, size-checked on a Bioanalyzer 2100, and measured again with the KAPA Library Quantification kit. Every immunoSEQ 96-well plate was sequenced on a dedicated single-read 150-cycle Illumina NextSeq 550 flow cell. On the study's bioinformatics: Because the immunoSEQ output held only junctional sequences and lacked quality scores, the filtering could not match the filtering applied to full-length reads. Sequences were annotated with PyIR, a Python wrapper for IgBLAST v1.9, using IMGT germline references to assign V/J genes and CDR3. Reads were removed for weak V/J assignments (E-value above 1e-6), missing CDR3, stop codons, out-of-frame junctions, or ambiguous translated residues. A V3J clonotype was defined by an identical inferred V gene, J gene, and CDR3 amino acid sequence. The percentage overlap between two repertoires was calculated by dividing the number of shared unique clonotypes by the size of the smaller repertoire. Three approaches were used to assess repertoire richness: RTK rarefaction, the Chao1 estimator, and Recon v2.1 estimates of unobserved clonotypes. Generation probabilities were computed with OLGA for all TCRbeta clonotypes obtained by the gDNA method from several donors. Held by TCRdb, this immuneACCESS table contains in-frame sequences only and omits some clones. Under half of the omission traces to an unresolved V gene where checked; the cause of the rest is unknown. For V, J and clone size, that table is used; D and trimming come from the DNA. The sample table records under 1,100,000 clones; about 75% of these occur just once. Together, the top ten hold roughly 1.4% of the sample.

Healthy HIV-negative adults with no recently reported acute infections or vaccinations were included as donors. Only Caucasian adults living in Nashville, Tennessee, USA were represented among the donors. Magnetic negative selection was used to enrich CD4+ T cells, after which naive cells were positively selected on CD45RA and the negative fraction became the memory subset. Blood was collected by leukapheresis, and PBMCs were isolated by Ficoll-Histopaque density gradient centrifugation and then cryopreserved in liquid nitrogen vapor phase. Analytical flow cytometry was used to check the purity and quantity of every magnetically sorted T cell population. Genomic DNA was isolated from every sorted fraction and measured by UV absorbance on a Nanodrop 2000c. Reading from cysteine to phenylalanine, the CDR3 counts 16 amino acids. Only the CDR3 region is kept as DNA, spanning 48 bases read in frame from base 1.

Remarks on this clone: Its antigen specificity is not known. No qualities accompany the bases; no much larger clone lies one base away.

Sequencing was carried out using memory CD4+ T cells sorted from blood. The cell subset or site label on this specimen signifies: CD45RA-negative fraction. This TCR came from a man between 18 and 35 years old in good health. The V and J genes are TRBV21-1 and TRBJ1-5; TRBD1, as called in the table, went unchecked against the DNA. TRBV21-1 is tagged as a pseudogene. This receptor carries the CDR3 CASSVGPGDSNQPQHF. The nucleotides are TGTGCCAGCAGCGTAGGACCAGGGGATAGCAATCAGCCCCAGCATTTT.